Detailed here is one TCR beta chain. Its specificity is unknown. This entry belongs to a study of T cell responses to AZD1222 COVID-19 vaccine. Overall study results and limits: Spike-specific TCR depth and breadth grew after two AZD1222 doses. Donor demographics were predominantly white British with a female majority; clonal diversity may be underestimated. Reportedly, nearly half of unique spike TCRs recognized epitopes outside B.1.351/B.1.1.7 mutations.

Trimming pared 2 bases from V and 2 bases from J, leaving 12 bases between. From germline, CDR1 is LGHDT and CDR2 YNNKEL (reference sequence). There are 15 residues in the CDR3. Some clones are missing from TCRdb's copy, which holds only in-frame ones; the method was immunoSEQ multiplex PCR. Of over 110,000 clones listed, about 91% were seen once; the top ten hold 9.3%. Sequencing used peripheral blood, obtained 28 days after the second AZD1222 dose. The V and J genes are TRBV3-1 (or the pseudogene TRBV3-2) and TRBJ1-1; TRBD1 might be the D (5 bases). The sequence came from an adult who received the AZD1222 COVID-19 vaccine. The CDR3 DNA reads TGTGCCAGCAGCCAACGGGGGAGGGAAAACACTGAAGCTTTCTTT. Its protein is CASSQRGRENTEAFF.